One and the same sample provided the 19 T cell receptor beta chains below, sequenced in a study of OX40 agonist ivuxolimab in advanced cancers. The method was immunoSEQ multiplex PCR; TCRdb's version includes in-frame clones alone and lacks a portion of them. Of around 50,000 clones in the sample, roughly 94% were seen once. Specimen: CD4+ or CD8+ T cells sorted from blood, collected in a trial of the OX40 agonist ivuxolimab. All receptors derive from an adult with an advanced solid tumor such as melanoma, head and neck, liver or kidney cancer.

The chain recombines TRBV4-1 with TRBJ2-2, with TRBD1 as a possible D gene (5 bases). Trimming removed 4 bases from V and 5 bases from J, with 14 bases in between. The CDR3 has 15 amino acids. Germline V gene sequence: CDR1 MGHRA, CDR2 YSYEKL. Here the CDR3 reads CASSPTESGTGELFF. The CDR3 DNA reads TGCGCCAGCAGCCCTACGGAGTCAGGGACCGGGGAGCTGTTTTTT.

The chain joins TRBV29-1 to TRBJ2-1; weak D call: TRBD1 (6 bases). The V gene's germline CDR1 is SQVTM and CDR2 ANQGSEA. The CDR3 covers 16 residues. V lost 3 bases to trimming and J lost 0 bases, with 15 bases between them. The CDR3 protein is CSVEMGAGSSYNEQFF. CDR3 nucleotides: TGCAGCGTTGAGATGGGGGCTGGGAGCTCCTACAATGAGCAGTTCTTC.

The CDR3 coding sequence is TGTGCCAGCACCTCAGGTTCTTCTATGGCCCAGTACTTC. Translating it yields CASTSGSSMAQYF. The chain links TRBV6-5 to TRBJ2-5, with D uncertain. CDR1 is MNHEY, CDR2 SVGAGI, per germline. There are 13 residues in the CDR3. V shed 7 bases and J shed 9 bases, with 18 bases lying between them.

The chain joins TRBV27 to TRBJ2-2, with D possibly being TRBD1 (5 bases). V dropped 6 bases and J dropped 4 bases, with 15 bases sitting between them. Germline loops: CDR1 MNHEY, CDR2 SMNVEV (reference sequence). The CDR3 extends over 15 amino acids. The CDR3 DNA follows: TGTGCCAGCAGCGGACATCCACTGGGCACCGGGGAGCTGTTTTTT. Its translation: CASSGHPLGTGELFF.

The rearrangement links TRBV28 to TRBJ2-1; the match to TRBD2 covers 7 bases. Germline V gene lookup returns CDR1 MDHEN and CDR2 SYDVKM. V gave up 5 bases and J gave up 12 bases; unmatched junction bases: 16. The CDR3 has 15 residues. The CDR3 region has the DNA TGTGCCAGCAGTCCCCGGACTAGTTTGGGACGCGGGCAGTTCTTC. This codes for CASSPRTSLGRGQFF.

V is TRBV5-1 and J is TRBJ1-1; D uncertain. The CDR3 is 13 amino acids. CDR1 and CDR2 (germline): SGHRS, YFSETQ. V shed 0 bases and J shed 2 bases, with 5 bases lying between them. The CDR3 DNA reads TGCGCCAGCAGCTTGGAGGCAAACACTGAAGCTTTCTTT. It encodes CASSLEANTEAFF. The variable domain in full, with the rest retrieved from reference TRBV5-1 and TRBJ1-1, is KAGVTQTPRYLIKTRGQQVTLSCSPISGHRSVSWYQQTPGQGLQFLFEYFSETQRNKGNFPGRFSGRQFSNSRSEMNVSTLELGDSALYLCASSLEANTEAFFGQGTRLTVV.

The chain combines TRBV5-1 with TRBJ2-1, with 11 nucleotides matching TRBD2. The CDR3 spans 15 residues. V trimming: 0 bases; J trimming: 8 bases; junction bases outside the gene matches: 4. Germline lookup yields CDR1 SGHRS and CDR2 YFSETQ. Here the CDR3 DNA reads TGCGCCAGCAGCTTGGGAGGACTAGCGGGTGATGAGCAGTTCTTC. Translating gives CASSLGGLAGDEQFF.

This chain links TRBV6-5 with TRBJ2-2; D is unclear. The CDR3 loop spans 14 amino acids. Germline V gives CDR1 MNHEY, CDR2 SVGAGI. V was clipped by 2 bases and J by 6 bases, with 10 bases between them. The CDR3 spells CASSYRAVAGELFF. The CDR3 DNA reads TGTGCCAGCAGTTACAGGGCAGTGGCCGGGGAGCTGTTTTTT.

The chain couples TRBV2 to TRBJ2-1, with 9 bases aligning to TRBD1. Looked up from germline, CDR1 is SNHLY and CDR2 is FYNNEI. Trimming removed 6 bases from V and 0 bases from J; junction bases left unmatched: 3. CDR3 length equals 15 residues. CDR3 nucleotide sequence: TGTGCCAGCAGCCAACAGGGGGCCTCCTACAATGAGCAGTTCTTC. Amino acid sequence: CASSQQGASYNEQFF.

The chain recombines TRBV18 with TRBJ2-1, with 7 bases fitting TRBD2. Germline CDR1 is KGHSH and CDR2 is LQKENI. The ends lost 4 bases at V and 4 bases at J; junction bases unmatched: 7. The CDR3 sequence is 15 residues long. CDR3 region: CASSHVAGSYNEQFF. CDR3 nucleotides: TGTGCCAGCTCACACGTAGCGGGCTCTTACAATGAGCAGTTCTTC.

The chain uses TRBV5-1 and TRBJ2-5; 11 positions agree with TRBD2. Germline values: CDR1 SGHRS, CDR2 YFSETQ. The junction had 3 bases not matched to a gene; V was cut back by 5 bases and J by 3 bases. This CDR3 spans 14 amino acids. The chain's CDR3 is CASSLAGGKETQYF. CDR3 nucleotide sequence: TGCGCCAGCAGTTTAGCGGGAGGGAAAGAGACCCAGTACTTC. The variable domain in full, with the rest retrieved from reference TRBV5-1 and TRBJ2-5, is KAGVTQTPRYLIKTRGQQVTLSCSPISGHRSVSWYQQTPGQGLQFLFEYFSETQRNKGNFPGRFSGRQFSNSRSEMNVSTLELGDSALYLCASSLAGGKETQYFGPGTRLLVL.

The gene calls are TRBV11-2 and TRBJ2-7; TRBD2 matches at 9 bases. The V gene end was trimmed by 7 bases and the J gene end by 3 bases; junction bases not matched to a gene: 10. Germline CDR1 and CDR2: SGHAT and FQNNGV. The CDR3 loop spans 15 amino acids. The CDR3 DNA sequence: TGTGCCAGCACGGGAGTGGCGGGAGGGTACTACGAGCAGTACTTC. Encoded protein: CASTGVAGGYYEQYF.

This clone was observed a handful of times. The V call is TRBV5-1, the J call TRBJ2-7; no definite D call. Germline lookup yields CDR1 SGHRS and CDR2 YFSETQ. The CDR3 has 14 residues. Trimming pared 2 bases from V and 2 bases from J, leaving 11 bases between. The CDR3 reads CASSFPGDAYEQYF. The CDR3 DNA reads TGCGCCAGCAGCTTCCCCGGTGATGCCTACGAGCAGTACTTC.

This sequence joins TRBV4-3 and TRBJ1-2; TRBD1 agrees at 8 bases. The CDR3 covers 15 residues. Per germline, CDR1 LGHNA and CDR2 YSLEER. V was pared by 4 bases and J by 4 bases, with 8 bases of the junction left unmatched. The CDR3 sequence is CASSPGVTGGYGYTF. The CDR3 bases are TGCGCCAGCAGCCCCGGGGTTACAGGGGGCTATGGCTACACCTTC.

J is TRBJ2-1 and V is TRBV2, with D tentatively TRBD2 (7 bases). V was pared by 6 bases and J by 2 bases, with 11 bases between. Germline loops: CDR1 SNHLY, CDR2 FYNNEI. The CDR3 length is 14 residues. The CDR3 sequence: CASREGGAYNEQFF. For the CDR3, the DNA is TGTGCCAGCAGGGAGGGGGGGGCCTACAATGAGCAGTTCTTC.

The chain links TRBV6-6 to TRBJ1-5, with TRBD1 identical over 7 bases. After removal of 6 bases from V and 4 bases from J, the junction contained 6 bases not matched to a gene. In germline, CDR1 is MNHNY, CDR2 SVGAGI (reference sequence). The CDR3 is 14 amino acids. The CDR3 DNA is TGTGCCAGCAGGGAGGGGGCCGGGAATCAGCCCCAGCATTTT. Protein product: CASREGAGNQPQHF.

CDR3 nucleotide sequence: TGTGCCAGCAGCTTGACAGGGAATTACGGGGAGCTGTTTTTT. This translates into CASSLTGNYGELFF. J is TRBJ2-2 and V is TRBV5-5; TRBD1 is a possible D gene (6 bases). The ends were cut back, 1 base at V and 7 bases at J, with 11 bases in the middle. The CDR3 covers 14 residues. Per the germline V gene, CDR1 is SGHKS and CDR2 is YYEKEE (reference sequence).

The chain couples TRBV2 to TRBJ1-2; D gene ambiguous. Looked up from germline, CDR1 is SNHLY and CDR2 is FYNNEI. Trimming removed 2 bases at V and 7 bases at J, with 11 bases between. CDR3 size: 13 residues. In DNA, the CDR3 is TGTGCCAGCAGTGAAACAACGTCGGGTGGCTACACCTTC. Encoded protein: CASSETTSGGYTF. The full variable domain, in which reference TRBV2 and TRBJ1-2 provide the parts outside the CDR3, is EPEVTQTPSHQVTQMGQEVILRCVPISNHLYFYWYRQILGQKVEFLVSFYNNEISEKSEIFDDQFSVERPDGSNFTLKIRSTKLEDSAMYFCASSETTSGGYTFGSGTRLTVV.

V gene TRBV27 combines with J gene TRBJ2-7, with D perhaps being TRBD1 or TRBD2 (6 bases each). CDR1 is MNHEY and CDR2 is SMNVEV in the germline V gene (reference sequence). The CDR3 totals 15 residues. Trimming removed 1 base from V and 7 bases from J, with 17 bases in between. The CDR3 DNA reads TGTGCCAGCAGTTTATATGGCCTAGAGGGGGGAGAGCAGTACTTC. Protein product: CASSLYGLEGGEQYF.